This is a list of T cell receptor beta chains from one sample in a study of T cell responses to AZD1222 COVID-19 vaccine. TCRdb keeps only in-frame clones here, not all; method: immunoSEQ multiplex PCR. Among more than 35,000 clones listed, 83% were seen once. The specimen was peripheral blood, collected on day 0 of AZD1222 vaccination. The receptor set was obtained from an adult in good health. Both conserved end residues are part of each CDR3. D genes are given only for firm matches. Rows give clone size only sometimes, using once, few, many, or a class for an expanded clone.

clone_size: NA; j_call: TRBJ2-2; v_call: TRBV15; d_call: NA; cdr3_nt: TGTGCCACCAGCAGAGAACGTTGGGTAGCTGGCGGGGAGCTGTTTTTT; cdr3_aa: CATSRERWVAGGELFF
clone_size: NA; j_call: TRBJ1-1; v_call: TRBV28; d_call: TRBD1; cdr3_nt: TGTGCCAGCACGACCCGGGGACAGGGGGTCACTGAAGCTTTCTTT; cdr3_aa: CASTTRGQGVTEAFF
clone_size: NA; j_call: TRBJ2-5; v_call: TRBV5-1; d_call: NA; cdr3_nt: TGCGCCAGCACCGTCCAGGGGAGAGGGGAGACCCAGTACTTC; cdr3_aa: CASTVQGRGETQYF
clone_size: few; j_call: TRBJ2-2; v_call: TRBV4-1; d_call: NA; cdr3_nt: TGCGCCAGCAGCCAACAGCCGGGACAAAACACCGGGGAGCTGTTTTTT; cdr3_aa: CASSQQPGQNTGELFF
clone_size: NA; j_call: TRBJ1-6; v_call: TRBV11-2; d_call: NA; cdr3_nt: TGTGCCAGCAGATACCTTCGGAATAATTCACCCCTCCACTTT; cdr3_aa: CASRYLRNNSPLHF
clone_size: NA; j_call: TRBJ1-2; v_call: TRBV5-1; d_call: NA; cdr3_nt: TGCGCCAGCAGCATGGACGGGGAATATGGCTACACCTTC; cdr3_aa: CASSMDGEYGYTF
clone_size: NA; j_call: TRBJ2-5; v_call: TRBV19; d_call: TRBD1; cdr3_nt: TGTGCCAGTAGTATGGGGACAGGGTTCAACCAAGAGACCCAGTACTTC; cdr3_aa: CASSMGTGFNQETQYF
clone_size: NA; j_call: TRBJ1-5; v_call: TRBV28; d_call: NA; cdr3_nt: TGTGCCAGCACCAAACCCCTGGCAGGCAATCAGCCCCAGCATTTT; cdr3_aa: CASTKPLAGNQPQHF
clone_size: NA; j_call: TRBJ2-1; v_call: TRBV9; d_call: NA; cdr3_nt: TGTGCCAGCAGCGTAGATGATGAGCAGTTCTTC; cdr3_aa: CASSVDDEQFF
clone_size: NA; j_call: TRBJ2-1; v_call: TRBV7-2; d_call: TRBD1; cdr3_nt: TGTGCCAGCAGCTTAATGGACAGGGCCCCCTACAATGAGCAGTTCTTC; cdr3_aa: CASSLMDRAPYNEQFF
clone_size: NA; j_call: TRBJ1-4; v_call: TRBV18; d_call: NA; cdr3_nt: TGTGCCAGCTCGCTCTCCGGGACCGAAAAACTGTTTTTT; cdr3_aa: CASSLSGTEKLFF
clone_size: NA; j_call: TRBJ1-5; v_call: TRBV30; d_call: NA; cdr3_nt: TGTGCCTGGAGTGGAGGGAGGGACCAGCCCCAGCATTTT; cdr3_aa: CAWSGGRDQPQHF
clone_size: NA; j_call: TRBJ2-7; v_call: TRBV28; d_call: TRBD2; cdr3_nt: TGTGCCAGCAGCATAGGGACTAGCGGGAGCTACGAGCAGTACTTC; cdr3_aa: CASSIGTSGSYEQYF
clone_size: NA; j_call: TRBJ1-5; v_call: TRBV15; d_call: NA; cdr3_nt: TGTGCCACCAGCAGAGATCGTCATCAGCCCCAGCATTTT; cdr3_aa: CATSRDRHQPQHF
clone_size: NA; j_call: TRBJ2-1; v_call: TRBV5-4; d_call: NA; cdr3_nt: TGTGCCAGCAGCTTCAGTGGTCCGTACAATGAGCAGTTCTTC; cdr3_aa: CASSFSGPYNEQFF
clone_size: once; j_call: TRBJ2-2; v_call: TRBV7-8; d_call: TRBD2; cdr3_nt: TGTGCCAGCAGCTCCATTTCCAGCGGGAGAAACACCGGGGAGCTGTTTTTT; cdr3_aa: CASSSISSGRNTGELFF
clone_size: NA; j_call: TRBJ2-1; v_call: TRBV7-8; d_call: NA; cdr3_nt: TGTGCCAGCAGCCAACAGGCAACCTCCTACAATGAGCAGTTCTTC; cdr3_aa: CASSQQATSYNEQFF
clone_size: NA; j_call: TRBJ2-1; v_call: TRBV28; d_call: NA; cdr3_nt: TGTGCCAGCAGTTCTTCTGAAAGTGGCTCCTACAATGAGCAGTTCTTC; cdr3_aa: CASSSSESGSYNEQFF
clone_size: NA; j_call: TRBJ2-7; v_call: TRBV6-5; d_call: NA; cdr3_nt: TGTGCCAGCAGTAGGGGCTACGAGCAGTACTTC; cdr3_aa: CASSRGYEQYF
clone_size: NA; j_call: TRBJ2-6; v_call: TRBV5-1; d_call: TRBD2; cdr3_nt: TGCGCCAGCAGCTTGACCGCGGGAGGGCCTTCTGGGGCCAACGTCCTGACTTTC; cdr3_aa: CASSLTAGGPSGANVLTF
clone_size: NA; j_call: TRBJ1-1; v_call: TRBV4-1; d_call: TRBD1; cdr3_nt: TGCGCCAGCAGCCAGACGAACCGGGACAGGGTTCCTGAAGCTTTCTTT; cdr3_aa: CASSQTNRDRVPEAFF
clone_size: NA; j_call: TRBJ2-7; v_call: TRBV6-5; d_call: NA; cdr3_nt: TGTGCCAGCAGTTCCCTACGGCCGGTCTACGAGCAGTACTTC; cdr3_aa: CASSSLRPVYEQYF
clone_size: NA; j_call: TRBJ2-3; v_call: TRBV10-1; d_call: TRBD2; cdr3_nt: TGCGCCAGCAGTGAGTCATTAGCGGGGGACGGGGATACGCAGTATTTT; cdr3_aa: CASSESLAGDGDTQYF
clone_size: NA; j_call: TRBJ2-7; v_call: TRBV7-8; d_call: NA; cdr3_nt: TGTGCCAGCAGCTTAGGAAGGGGGGACTCCTACGAGCAGTACTTC; cdr3_aa: CASSLGRGDSYEQYF
clone_size: NA; j_call: TRBJ1-5; v_call: TRBV5-6; d_call: NA; cdr3_nt: TGTGCCAGCAGCGGCAGGGGTAACGGCAATCAGCCCCAGCATTTT; cdr3_aa: CASSGRGNGNQPQHF
clone_size: NA; j_call: TRBJ2-7; v_call: TRBV11-2; d_call: TRBD1; cdr3_nt: TGTGCCAGCAGCCTGTCGGGACAGAAGAATGTGCAGTACTTC; cdr3_aa: CASSLSGQKNVQYF
clone_size: NA; j_call: TRBJ1-4; v_call: TRBV20-1; d_call: NA; cdr3_nt: TGCAGTGTCAGACAGACTGAAAAACTGTTTTTT; cdr3_aa: CSVRQTEKLFF
clone_size: few; j_call: TRBJ2-3; v_call: TRBV20-1; d_call: NA; cdr3_nt: TGCAGTGCTAGTGACTCAAGAGGGTCAGATACGCAGTATTTT; cdr3_aa: CSASDSRGSDTQYF
clone_size: NA; j_call: TRBJ2-2; v_call: TRBV15; d_call: TRBD2; cdr3_nt: TGTGCCACCTTGACTAGCGGGGCGAACACCGGGGAGCTGTTTTTT; cdr3_aa: CATLTSGANTGELFF
clone_size: NA; j_call: TRBJ1-5; v_call: TRBV12-3/TRBV12-4; d_call: NA; cdr3_nt: TGTGCCAGCAGTTTAGACGCTCGGCCCCAGCATTTT; cdr3_aa: CASSLDARPQHF
clone_size: few; j_call: TRBJ2-3; v_call: TRBV7-9; d_call: TRBD2; cdr3_nt: TGTGCCAGCAGCATAGCGGGGGGGCCAATAGATACGCAGTATTTT; cdr3_aa: CASSIAGGPIDTQYF
clone_size: NA; j_call: TRBJ2-1; v_call: TRBV18; d_call: NA; cdr3_nt: TGTGCCAGCTCCCCTATAGCGGAGCGGACCTACAATGAGCAGTTCTTC; cdr3_aa: CASSPIAERTYNEQFF
clone_size: NA; j_call: TRBJ1-1; v_call: TRBV27; d_call: NA; cdr3_nt: TGTGCCAGCAGTTTACAGGGATTAACTGAAGCTTTCTTT; cdr3_aa: CASSLQGLTEAFF
clone_size: NA; j_call: TRBJ1-2; v_call: TRBV6-5; d_call: TRBD1; cdr3_nt: TGTGCCAGCAGTTCTATTCCGGGACAGGGTTTGTGGGGCTACACCTTC; cdr3_aa: CASSSIPGQGLWGYTF
clone_size: NA; j_call: TRBJ2-1; v_call: TRBV7-9; d_call: TRBD2; cdr3_nt: TGTGCCAGCAGCTTAGCGACTAGCGGGAGCTACAATGAGCAGTTCTTC; cdr3_aa: CASSLATSGSYNEQFF
clone_size: NA; j_call: TRBJ1-1; v_call: TRBV28; d_call: NA; cdr3_nt: TGTGCCAGCAGTGTCAGGGTAAGCGGTACTGAAGCTTTCTTT; cdr3_aa: CASSVRVSGTEAFF
clone_size: few; j_call: TRBJ2-3; v_call: TRBV5-4; d_call: TRBD2; cdr3_nt: TGTGCCAGCAGCTTGGGACTAGCGGGAGGCACAGATACGCAGTATTTT; cdr3_aa: CASSLGLAGGTDTQYF
clone_size: few; j_call: TRBJ2-1; v_call: TRBV4-1; d_call: NA; cdr3_nt: TGCGCCAGCAGCCAAGGTCCCTACAATGAGCAGTTCTTC; cdr3_aa: CASSQGPYNEQFF
clone_size: NA; j_call: TRBJ2-5; v_call: TRBV2; d_call: NA; cdr3_nt: TGTGCCAGCATCCCGGGGATACTAACGGGGAGCCAAGAGACCCAGTACTTC; cdr3_aa: CASIPGILTGSQETQYF
clone_size: once; j_call: TRBJ2-5; v_call: TRBV7-8; d_call: NA; cdr3_nt: TGTGCCAGCAGCTCCCGAGGGGGCGGGGGACTCCAAGAGACCCAGTACTTC; cdr3_aa: CASSSRGGGGLQETQYF
clone_size: once; j_call: TRBJ1-5; v_call: TRBV21-1; d_call: NA; cdr3_nt: TGTGCCAGCAGCAAAGCCCACGGGTCAGGTCAGCCCCAGCATTTT; cdr3_aa: CASSKAHGSGQPQHF
clone_size: NA; j_call: TRBJ2-3; v_call: TRBV12-3/TRBV12-4; d_call: NA; cdr3_nt: TGTGCCAGCTCCCCTTGGGGTTCAGATACGCAGTATTTT; cdr3_aa: CASSPWGSDTQYF
clone_size: few; j_call: TRBJ2-2; v_call: TRBV12-3/TRBV12-4; d_call: NA; cdr3_nt: TGTGCCAGCAGCACCGGGGGCGGGGAGCTGTTTTTT; cdr3_aa: CASSTGGGELFF
clone_size: NA; j_call: TRBJ1-4; v_call: TRBV28; d_call: NA; cdr3_nt: TGTGCCAGCAGTTATCTCACCGGGACACTCCACCTAAATGAAAAACTGTTTTTT; cdr3_aa: CASSYLTGTLHLNEKLFF
clone_size: NA; j_call: TRBJ2-7; v_call: TRBV29-1; d_call: TRBD2; cdr3_nt: TGCAGCGTTGAAAGCGGGGGGGCTTACGAGCAGTACTTC; cdr3_aa: CSVESGGAYEQYF
clone_size: NA; j_call: TRBJ2-3; v_call: TRBV6-2/TRBV6-3; d_call: NA; cdr3_nt: TGTGCCAGCAGCCTAGCTCTGCCAGATACGCAGTATTTT; cdr3_aa: CASSLALPDTQYF
clone_size: NA; j_call: TRBJ1-4; v_call: TRBV28; d_call: TRBD1; cdr3_nt: TGTGCCAGCAGTTTTTTACAGGGGCACGAAAAACTGTTTTTT; cdr3_aa: CASSFLQGHEKLFF
clone_size: NA; j_call: TRBJ2-1; v_call: TRBV11-2; d_call: TRBD2; cdr3_nt: TGTGCCAGCAGCGCATCACTAGCGGAGCAGTTCTTC; cdr3_aa: CASSASLAEQFF
clone_size: NA; j_call: TRBJ2-1; v_call: TRBV11-3; d_call: NA; cdr3_nt: TGTGCCAGCAGCTTCGCGACAGCGTCCTCCTACAATGAGCAGTTCTTC; cdr3_aa: CASSFATASSYNEQFF
clone_size: NA; j_call: TRBJ2-2; v_call: TRBV18; d_call: TRBD1; cdr3_nt: TGTGCCAGCTCACGGGGACAGGGGAGCACCGGGGAGCTGTTTTTT; cdr3_aa: CASSRGQGSTGELFF
clone_size: NA; j_call: TRBJ1-2; v_call: TRBV5-4; d_call: NA; cdr3_nt: TGTGCCAGCAGCTCAGATGATAACTATGGCTACACCTTC; cdr3_aa: CASSSDDNYGYTF
clone_size: once; j_call: TRBJ2-1; v_call: TRBV11-2; d_call: TRBD1; cdr3_nt: TGTGCCAGCAGCTTCCAGGGGGCGTTCTACAATGAGCAGTTCTTC; cdr3_aa: CASSFQGAFYNEQFF